This T cell receptor (beta chain) was observed in a study of T-cell reconstitution after alpha-beta-depleted transplantation in children. From germline, CDR1 is LGHNA and CDR2 YSLEER. V lost 1 base and J 0 bases, leaving 15 bases between the germline ends. The CDR3 totals 17 residues. Researchers prepared the TCRbeta library using unique molecular identifiers, the study reports. TCRdb fed the PCR reads into MiXCR, producing one record per CDR3 protein. The sample has roughly 200,000 distinct CDR3 sequences, approximately 8.4% seen once; the top ten hold roughly 35%. The sample consisted of PBMCs, mostly from graft donor cells, taken 360 days after TCRalphabeta/CD19-depleted stem cell transplant. The V and J genes are TRBV4-3 and TRBJ1-1; possible D gene TRBD1, 5 bases. The sequence derives from a male patient between 2 and 15 years old who had a stem cell transplant for acute myeloid leukemia, so the T cells may come from the graft donor. CDR3 bases: TGCGCCAGCAGCCAAGGGGATCGGCGGGGCATGAACACTGAAGCTTTCTTT. This sequence encodes CASSQGDRRGMNTEAFF.